The present T cell receptor (beta chain) was sequenced within a study of blood T cell repertoires in COVID-19. Per the germline V gene, CDR1 is SGDLS and CDR2 is YYNGEE. The ends were cut back, 0 bases at V and 2 bases at J, with 8 bases in the middle. There are 15 residues in the CDR3. The repertoire was sequenced with immunoSEQ multiplex PCR; TCRdb's copy has only in-frame clones and lacks some. Here the sample spans roughly 200,000 clones, around 85% being singletons. The sample consisted of PBMCs or T cells enriched from blood (not recorded which). The clonotype was recovered from a man aged 40-49 years who had recovered from COVID-19. The chain uses TRBV9 and TRBJ2-2; possibly TRBD2 for D (5 bases). CDR3 sequence: CASSVGTLNTGELFF. CDR3 sequence (DNA): TGTGCCAGCAGCGTAGGGACTCTTAACACCGGGGAGCTGTTTTTT.